The rows below give T cell receptor beta chains drawn from one sample of a study of T cell changes during pregnancy in multiple sclerosis. Clones were read by immunoSEQ multiplex PCR, and TCRdb kept only the in-frame ones, dropping some. Of roughly 45,000 clones listed, about 91% are singletons. The source was CD8+ T cells from peripheral blood mononuclear cells, collected after pregnancy. The source of these receptors is a female donor with multiple sclerosis, enrolled in a pregnancy study. CDR3s include the opening cysteine and the closing phenylalanine or tryptophan. A D gene is named only where the DNA matches it firmly. Clone size, where shown, is once, few, many, or a class for clones that have expanded.

14,TRBV30,TRBJ2-1,TRBD2,.,CAWSGRTSSQQQFF,TGTGCCTGGAGTGGACGGACTAGTTCACAGCAGCAGTTCTTC
15,TRBV6-1,TRBJ1-3,.,once,CASVNEGASGNTIYF,TGTGCCAGCGTAAACGAAGGGGCTTCTGGAAACACCATATATTTT
13,TRBV2,TRBJ1-1,.,.,CASRDSLNTEAFF,TGTGCCAGCAGGGACAGCTTAAACACTGAAGCTTTCTTT
15,TRBV19,TRBJ2-3,TRBD2,once,CASSMGGSFTDTQYF,TGTGCCAGTAGTATGGGAGGGTCTTTCACAGATACGCAGTATTTT
14,TRBV5-4,TRBJ2-3,.,.,CASSLGSGGDTQYF,TGTGCCAGCAGCTTGGGGTCAGGGGGGGATACGCAGTATTTT
14,TRBV5-4,TRBJ2-2,.,once,CASRDGRNTGELFF,TGTGCCAGCAGAGACGGGAGAAACACCGGGGAGCTGTTTTTT
13,TRBV9,TRBJ2-1,TRBD2,.,CASSVSGGQEQFF,TGTGCCAGCAGCGTTAGCGGGGGTCAAGAGCAGTTCTTC
15,TRBV2,TRBJ1-6,.,once,CASSDGVPYNSPLHF,TGTGCCAGCAGTGACGGAGTCCCATATAATTCACCCCTCCACTTT
14,TRBV19,TRBJ2-1,.,.,CASSIRDTYNEQFF,TGTGCCAGTAGTATCCGGGACACATACAATGAGCAGTTCTTC
16,TRBV25-1,TRBJ1-2,TRBD1,.,CASSEEDRYSIDGYTF,TGTGCCAGCAGTGAGGAGGACAGGTACTCTATAGATGGCTACACCTTC
13,TRBV27,TRBJ1-3,.,.,CASFSRSGNTIYF,TGTGCCAGCTTCTCGCGCTCTGGAAACACCATATATTTT
12,TRBV6-1,TRBJ2-2,.,few,CASSPLTGELFF,TGTGCCAGCAGTCCCCTCACCGGGGAGCTGTTTTTT
15,TRBV5-6,TRBJ1-2,.,.,CASRERTEAFYGYTF,TGTGCCAGCAGGGAAAGGACGGAGGCGTTCTATGGCTACACTTTC
12,TRBV6-5,TRBJ2-7,.,.,CASGPTLYEQYF,TGTGCCAGCGGTCCGACTCTCTACGAGCAGTACTTC
13,TRBV13,TRBJ2-2,.,.,CASKGLNTGELFF,TGTGCCAGCAAGGGGTTGAACACCGGGGAGCTGTTTTTT
14,TRBV5-5,TRBJ1-5,TRBD1,.,CASSVGQGGQPQHF,TGTGCCAGCAGCGTAGGACAGGGAGGGCAGCCCCAGCATTTT
17,TRBV5-1,TRBJ1-1,TRBD1,.,CASSLSLDRLLGTEAFF,TGCGCCAGCAGCTTGTCTTTGGACAGGCTCTTAGGCACTGAAGCTTTCTTT
16,TRBV6-1,TRBJ2-7,.,.,CASSARDSFIDYEQYF,TGTGCCAGCAGTGCGCGTGACAGTTTTATTGACTACGAGCAGTACTTC
15,TRBV5-6,TRBJ2-5,TRBD1,once,CASSDLTGLGETQYF,TGTGCCAGCAGTGACTTGACAGGGCTGGGCGAGACCCAGTACTTC
18,TRBV10-3,TRBJ2-1,TRBD2,.,CAISEPERAGGSYNEQFF,TGTGCCATCAGTGAGCCCGAGCGGGCGGGAGGTTCCTACAATGAGCAGTTCTTC
16,TRBV11-2,TRBJ2-7,.,.,CASSLAGQLNSYEQYF,TGTGCCAGCAGCCTAGCCGGACAGCTAAACTCCTACGAGCAGTACTTC
15,TRBV5-4,TRBJ2-7,TRBD2,.,CASSLGSSGPYEQYF,TGTGCCAGCAGCTTGGGTTCTAGCGGCCCCTACGAGCAGTACTTC
19,TRBV11-1,TRBJ2-1,TRBD2,.,CASSLVGTSGGHTYNEQFF,TGTGCCAGCAGCTTAGTAGGGACTAGCGGGGGGCACACTTACAATGAGCAGTTCTTC
14,TRBV19,TRBJ2-1,.,.,CASSIDPPGNEQFF,TGTGCCAGTAGTATAGACCCCCCCGGGAATGAGCAGTTCTTC
15,TRBV6-1,TRBJ2-1,TRBD1,.,CASSEGTGGADEQFF,TGTGCCAGCAGTGAAGGGACAGGGGGCGCGGATGAGCAGTTCTTC
12,TRBV6-6,TRBJ1-4,.,.,CASRQASEKLFF,TGTGCCAGCAGACAGGCGTCCGAAAAACTGTTTTTT
18,TRBV7-2,TRBJ2-1,TRBD2,.,CASSLAPGGRALVNEQFF,TGTGCCAGCAGCTTAGCGCCGGGCGGGAGGGCCTTGGTCAATGAGCAGTTCTTC